This TCR beta chain came from a study of T cell responses to AZD1222 COVID-19 vaccine. Repertoires were generated with immunoSEQ multiplex PCR, while TCRdb's copy carries only in-frame clones and drops some. The data show fewer than 300,000 clones, with 85% to 95% seen just once and around 0.58% held by the top ten. V was trimmed by 6 bases and J by 2 bases, leaving 10 bases between them. Germline assignment: CDR1 SNHLY and CDR2 FYNNEI. The CDR3 extends over 13 amino acids. The source material was peripheral blood, sampled on day 0 of AZD1222 vaccination. The receptor was isolated from an adult in good health. This chain links TRBV2 with TRBJ1-1; D gene unclear. As DNA, the CDR3 is TGTGCCAGCAGCCCGGAGGGAAACACTGAAGCTTTCTTT. It specifies CASSPEGNTEAFF.